Shown below are 30 T cell receptor beta chains from a single sample sequenced in a study of shared clonotypes between healthy human individuals. Produced via immunoSEQ multiplex PCR; TCRdb's table is partial and in-frame only. This repertoire shows about 820,000 clones, roughly 92% found once; its top ten account for around 24%. Naivety among CD8 cells was defined by CD45RO negativity and positive CCR7 selection, thereby excluding terminally differentiated effector memory CD45RA+ cells. The sequenced sample was naive CD8+ T cells sorted from blood. All receptors come from a man aged 25-45 years in good health.

This chain joins TRBV18 and TRBJ2-4, with D tentatively TRBD1 (5 bases). V lost 3 bases to trimming and J lost 3 bases, with 18 bases between them. The CDR3 extends over 17 amino acids. Germline values: CDR1 KGHSH, CDR2 LQKENI. CDR3 sequence (DNA): TGTGCCAGCTCACCCCAAAGCAGGGATTGGGGCAAAAACATTCAGTACTTC. Amino acids: CASSPQSRDWGKNIQYF.

V and J are TRBV7-6 and TRBJ2-3, with TRBD2 matching over 12 bases. CDR1 is SGHVS and CDR2 is FNYEAQ in the germline V gene. The CDR3 has 16 residues. After removal of 3 bases from V and 3 bases from J, the junction contained 4 bases not matched to a gene. The DNA for the CDR3 is TGTGCCAGCAGCTTTAGACTAGCGGGAGATACAGATACGCAGTATTTT. The encoded protein is CASSFRLAGDTDTQYF. Drawing the rest from reference TRBV7-6 and TRBJ2-3, the complete variable domain is GAGVSQSPRYKVTKRGQDVALRCDPISGHVSLYWYRQALGQGPEFLTYFNYEAQQDKSGLPNDRFSAERPEGSISTLTIQRTEQRDSAMYRCASSFRLAGDTDTQYFGPGTRLTVL.

CDR3 loop: CASSQIDLSFSEQFF. Here the CDR3 DNA reads TGTGCCAGCAGCCAGATAGACCTTAGTTTCAGTGAGCAGTTCTTC. This rearrangement joins TRBV14 to TRBJ2-1; D uncertain. Germline-derived CDR1 and CDR2 are SGHDN and FVKESK. V shed 3 bases and J shed 9 bases, with 18 bases lying between them. This CDR3 has 15 residues. The variable domain in full, with the rest retrieved from reference TRBV14 and TRBJ2-1, is EAGVTQFPSHSVIEKGQTVTLRCDPISGHDNLYWYRRVMGKEIKFLLHFVKESKQDESGMPNNRFLAERTGGTYSTLKVQPAELEDSGVYFCASSQIDLSFSEQFFGPGTRLTVL.

The chain uses TRBV4-3 and TRBJ2-4; TRBD2 is a possible D gene (5 bases). V lost 0 bases and J 2 bases, leaving 11 bases between the germline ends. The CDR3 loop spans 16 amino acids. Germline V gene data show CDR1 as LGHNA and CDR2 as YSLEER. The CDR3 loop is CASSQDHEGSKNIQYF. The CDR3 coding sequence is TGCGCCAGCAGCCAAGATCATGAGGGCTCCAAAAACATTCAGTACTTC.

The chain links TRBV28 to TRBJ2-7, with D possibly matching TRBD2 (5 bases). V was pared by 9 bases and J by 3 bases, with 15 bases between. There are 13 residues in the CDR3. Germline CDR1 reads MDHEN; CDR2 reads SYDVKM. CDR3 loop: CASKRDFGYEQYF. As DNA, the CDR3 is TGTGCCAGTAAGAGGGATTTCGGCTACGAGCAGTACTTC.

The rearrangement links TRBV27 to TRBJ2-7; possible D gene TRBD1, 5 bases. The CDR3 spans 14 residues. Germline V gene data show CDR1 as MNHEY and CDR2 as SMNVEV (reference sequence). V lost 3 bases to trimming and J lost 3 bases, with 12 bases between them. DNA of the CDR3: TGTGCCAGCAGTTTTCAGGACACCTTCTACGAGCAGTACTTC. Translated, it gives CASSFQDTFYEQYF.

With regard to this clone: Other DNA sequences within the sample encode an identical CDR3. CDR3 loop: CASSVDGRATDTQYF. Here the CDR3 DNA reads TGTGCCAGCAGCGTAGACGGCAGGGCCACAGATACGCAGTATTTT. The rearrangement links TRBV9 to TRBJ2-3, with D possibly matching TRBD1 (5 bases). The CDR3 is 15 amino acids. Trimming shortened V by 0 bases and J by 2 bases, and 10 bases separated the two germline ends. Germline CDR1 and CDR2: SGDLS and YYNGEE.

For this clone: The junction shows a germline mismatch at one end, possibly a read error. This chain links TRBV29-1 with TRBJ1-5; 7 bases are a match to TRBD1. CDR1 SQVTM and CDR2 ANQGSEA come from the germline V gene. The CDR3 has 15 amino acids. The CDR3 DNA is TGCAGCGTTAAAGAGGACAGGTATAGCAATCAGCCCCAGCATTTT. It encodes CSVKEDRYSNQPQHF. The whole variable domain, remainder taken from reference TRBV29-1 and TRBJ1-5, is SAVISQKPSRDICQRGTSLTIQCQVDSQVTMMFWYRQQPGQSLTLIATANQGSEATYESGFVIDKFPISRPNLTFSTLTVSNMSPEDSSIYLCSVKEDRYSNQPQHFGDGTRLSIL.

V gene TRBV6-5 combines with J gene TRBJ2-1, with D maybe TRBD2 (5 bases). V was clipped by 4 bases and J by 9 bases, with 10 bases between them. From germline, CDR1 is MNHEY and CDR2 SVGAGI. This CDR3 is 12 amino acids long. The CDR3 loop is CASSSGLGEQFF. CDR3 DNA sequence: TGTGCCAGCAGTTCTGGACTTGGTGAGCAGTTCTTC.

The genes are TRBV27 and TRBJ1-1, with 10 bases matching TRBD1. Trimming cost V 5 bases and J 1 base; bases outside gene matches: 7. Germline V gene data show CDR1 as MNHEY and CDR2 as SMNVEV (reference sequence). The CDR3 loop spans 16 amino acids. Here the CDR3 DNA reads TGTGCCAGCAGTAGAATCCGGGACAGGGGGAACACTGAAGCTTTCTTT. Translating gives CASSRIRDRGNTEAFF.

A word on this clone: One base away lies a much larger clone, so this may be a sequencing read error. The chain joins TRBV7-8 to TRBJ2-2; D is possibly TRBD2 (7 bases). The CDR3 extends over 15 amino acids. Trimming removed 5 bases from V and 6 bases from J, with 16 bases in between. The germline CDR1 and CDR2 sequences are SGHVS and FQNEAQ. The CDR3, as DNA: TGTGCCAGCAGCCTTGGGGAGGGGGGCGCCGGGGAGCTGTTTTTT. It yields the protein CASSLGEGGAGELFF.

This chain links TRBV5-1 with TRBJ2-3, with D perhaps matching TRBD1 (5 bases). Germline CDR1 is SGHRS and CDR2 is YFSETQ. V shed 2 bases and J shed 0 bases, with 13 bases lying between them. CDR3 length: 16 residues. The DNA of the CDR3 is TGCGCCAGCAGCTTAGGGGTGGGCAGCAGCACAGATACGCAGTATTTT. Translated, it gives CASSLGVGSSTDTQYF.

The J gene is TRBJ2-7, the V gene TRBV28, with 7 bases identical to TRBD2. Germline-derived CDR1 and CDR2 are MDHEN and SYDVKM. The CDR3 consists of 13 residues. The trim removed 3 bases at V and 6 bases at J, leaving 5 bases unmatched. The CDR3 coding sequence is TGTGCCAGCAGTTTGCAGGGAGGGCTCGAGCAGTACTTC. Amino acids: CASSLQGGLEQYF. Filled out from reference TRBV28 and TRBJ2-7, the complete variable domain reads DVKVTQSSRYLVKRTGEKVFLECVQDMDHENMFWYRQDPGLGLRLIYFSYDVKMKEKGDIPEGYSVSREKKERFSLILESASTNQTSMYLCASSLQGGLEQYFGPGTRLTVT.

This clone has only one observation. The chain couples TRBV9 to TRBJ2-1, with TRBD2 identical over 8 bases. V was pared by 4 bases and J by 8 bases, with 14 bases of the junction left unmatched. The CDR3 sequence is 16 residues long. The germline gives CDR1 SGDLS, CDR2 YYNGEE. CDR3 nucleotide sequence: TGTGCCAGCAGCATGAATTCGGGACTAGTTCCCCATGAGCAGTTCTTC. As protein: CASSMNSGLVPHEQFF.

The chain couples TRBV15 to TRBJ2-7; TRBD2 matches 7 bases. Germline CDR1 reads LNHNV; CDR2 reads YYDKDF (reference sequence). The V segment lost 0 bases and the J segment 3 bases; nucleotides outside the gene matches: 5. The CDR3 sequence is 15 residues long. CDR3 residues: CATSRDLAGVYEQYF. In nucleotides, the CDR3 is TGTGCCACCAGCAGAGATCTGGCGGGAGTCTACGAGCAGTACTTC.

The rearrangement joins TRBV28 to TRBJ1-5; D ambiguous. This CDR3 spans 14 amino acids. V shed 3 bases and J shed 1 base, with 7 bases lying between them. The germline V gene has CDR1 MDHEN and CDR2 SYDVKM. The DNA of the CDR3 is TGTGCCAGCAGTTTTGGAGGGAGCAATCAGCCCCAGCATTTT. Translation: CASSFGGSNQPQHF.

The gene calls are TRBV4-1 and TRBJ2-3; TRBD2 aligns across 12 bases. This CDR3 is built from 16 residues. V was clipped by 0 bases and J by 8 bases; unmatched bases: 6. Germline CDR1 is MGHRA and CDR2 is YSYEKL. This CDR3 reads CASSQEEASGRGTQYF. The CDR3 DNA reads TGCGCCAGCAGCCAAGAGGAAGCTAGCGGGAGGGGTACGCAGTATTTT.

The chain combines TRBV15 with TRBJ2-7; TRBD2 matches at 10 bases. Germline trimming cut 0 bases from V and 4 bases from J; bases unmatched to any gene: 9. The CDR3 loop spans 17 amino acids. CDR1 is LNHNV and CDR2 is YYDKDF in the germline V gene (reference sequence). CDR3 sequence reads: CATSRDRTSGNIYEQYF. CDR3 DNA sequence: TGTGCCACCAGCAGAGATCGTACTAGCGGGAACATATACGAGCAGTACTTC. Filled out from reference TRBV15 and TRBJ2-7, the complete variable domain reads DAMVIQNPRYQVTQFGKPVTLSCSQTLNHNVMYWYQQKSSQAPKLLFHYYDKDFNNEADTPDNFQSRRPNTSFCFLDIRSPGLGDTAMYLCATSRDRTSGNIYEQYFGPGTRLTVT.

This clone was detected only once. This CDR3 is also generated by other DNA sequences in the sample. V is TRBV29-1 and J is TRBJ2-7, with D possibly matching TRBD2 (6 bases). The CDR3 totals 14 residues. Trimming removed 6 bases at V and 4 bases at J, with 19 bases between. The V gene's germline CDR1 is SQVTM and CDR2 ANQGSEA. DNA of the CDR3: TGCAGCGTGGGACTGGCCGCAAACGAATACGAGCAGTACTTC. Its translation: CSVGLAANEYEQYF.

This clone was seen only once. This chain joins TRBV12-5 and TRBJ2-3; D tentatively reads TRBD1 or TRBD2 (5 bases each). Germline V CDR1 and CDR2: LGHNT, FRNRAP. The ends were cut back, 6 bases at V and 0 bases at J, with 13 bases in the middle. The CDR3 is 15 amino acids. CDR3 region: CASGLGTTSTDTQYF. Written as DNA, the CDR3 is TGTGCTAGTGGCCTGGGGACCACTAGCACAGATACGCAGTATTTT.

V gene TRBV5-1 combines with J gene TRBJ2-1; D uncertain. The V gene lost 2 bases and the J gene lost 10 bases, with 7 bases spanning the gap. CDR3 length: 11 residues. Germline values: CDR1 SGHRS, CDR2 YFSETQ. The CDR3 loop reads CASSLNLEQFF. In nucleotides, the CDR3 is TGCGCCAGCAGCTTAAATTTGGAGCAGTTCTTC.

V is TRBV19 and J is TRBJ1-3, with D hard to call. Germline V lookup: CDR1 LNHDA, CDR2 SQIVND (reference sequence). The CDR3 length is 12 residues. Between the trimmed V and J ends, which lost 5 bases and 7 bases, there was a span of 9 bases. CDR3 bases: TGTGCCAGTAGTCCCCCGGAGAACACCATATATTTT. The encoded protein is CASSPPENTIYF.

The CDR3 sequence is CASSPDRVDVYEQYF. DNA of the CDR3: TGTGCCAGCTCACCGGACAGGGTCGATGTGTACGAGCAGTACTTC. The chain recombines TRBV18 with TRBJ2-7, with TRBD1 identical over 8 bases. The CDR3 extends over 15 amino acids. V lost 3 bases to trimming and J lost 4 bases; unmatched junction nucleotides: 8. Germline CDR1 reads KGHSH; CDR2 reads LQKENI.

As to this clone: This specimen includes other DNA sequences encoding the same CDR3. V is TRBV9 and J is TRBJ2-7; no firm D call. The length of the CDR3 is 13 residues. V lost 0 bases to trimming and J lost 3 bases, with 7 bases between them. From germline, CDR1 is SGDLS and CDR2 YYNGEE. CDR3 protein: CASSVGPGYEQYF. The CDR3 nucleotides read TGTGCCAGCAGCGTAGGGCCAGGCTACGAGCAGTACTTC.

This chain links TRBV5-6 with TRBJ2-2; 7 bases agree with TRBD1. In germline, CDR1 is SGHDT, CDR2 YYEEEE. Unmatched junction bases numbered 6, after V lost 4 bases and J lost 6 bases. The CDR3 sequence is 14 residues long. CDR3 DNA: TGTGCCAGCAGCCACGACAGGGTGGCCGGGGAGCTGTTTTTT. Translating it yields CASSHDRVAGELFF. The full variable domain, its missing parts supplied by reference TRBV5-6 and TRBJ2-2, is DAGVTQSPTHLIKTRGQQVTLRCSPKSGHDTVSWYQQALGQGPQFIFQYYEEEERQRGNFPDRFSGHQFPNYSSELNVNALLLGDSALYLCASSHDRVAGELFFGEGSRLTVL.

A word on this clone: The junction does not match germline at one end; this may be a read error. V usage is TRBV7-6 and J usage is TRBJ2-3, with 9 bases fitting TRBD2. Germline V CDR1 and CDR2: SGHVS, FNYEAQ. The CDR3 loop spans 14 amino acids. CDR3 in DNA: TGTGCCAGCAGTTTAGCGGGAGCGGCAGATACGCAGTATTTT. Amino acids: CASSLAGAADTQYF.

This CDR3 reads CASSQEMGAGNTIYF. CDR3 DNA sequence: TGTGCCAGCAGCCAAGAAATGGGGGCAGGAAACACCATATATTTT. The gene calls are TRBV14 and TRBJ1-3; D is possibly TRBD1 (6 bases). V dropped 0 bases and J dropped 4 bases, with 10 bases sitting between them. Germline V gives CDR1 SGHDN, CDR2 FVKESK. The CDR3 loop spans 15 amino acids.

The chain combines TRBV2 with TRBJ2-3; TRBD2 agrees at 14 bases. CDR1 SNHLY and CDR2 FYNNEI come from the germline V gene. The CDR3 contains 17 residues. The CDR3 reads CVLRGLAGVFPTDTQYF. The CDR3 DNA sequence: TGTGTGCTCCGGGGACTAGCGGGAGTGTTCCCCACAGATACGCAGTATTTT. The full variable domain, its missing parts supplied by reference TRBV2 and TRBJ2-3, is EPEVTQTPSHQVTQMGQEVILRCVPISNHLYFYWYRQILGQKVEFLVSFYNNEISEKSEIFDDQFSVERPDGSNFTLKIRSTKLEDSAMYFCVLRGLAGVFPTDTQYFGPGTRLTVL.

The chain uses TRBV19 and TRBJ2-3; D unclear. Trimming removed 7 bases at V and 4 bases at J, with 15 bases between. CDR1 LNHDA and CDR2 SQIVND come from the germline V gene (reference sequence). This CDR3 has 14 amino acids. The CDR3 nucleotides are TGTGCCAGTAAGGATAGGGCCTTGGCAGATACGCAGTATTTT. As protein: CASKDRALADTQYF.

J is TRBJ2-7 and V is TRBV19, with D unresolved. Germline lookup yields CDR1 LNHDA and CDR2 SQIVND (reference sequence). V lost 5 bases and J lost 2, with 4 bases in between. This CDR3 comprises 11 residues. In nucleotides, the CDR3 is TGTGCCAGTAGTTCGACCTACGAGCAGTACTTC. Its translation: CASSSTYEQYF.